The next 20 T cell receptor beta chains were all read from a single sample in a study of radiotherapy plus CTLA-4 blockade in lung cancer (dated by TCRdb to 2016 to 2018). Library creation used the immunoSEQ multiplex PCR assay. Not all clones reach the TCRdb copy of this immuneACCESS table, which keeps in-frame sequences only. Checked studies attribute under half of the gap to unresolved V genes and leave the rest unexplained. Here the sample has tens of thousands of clones; around 76% occur a single time. Together, the top ten hold 4% of the sample. The source was peripheral blood, collected from a patient treated with radiotherapy plus ipilimumab. The receptors derive from a human donor with non-small cell lung cancer who had a partial response to radiotherapy plus ipilimumab. Some clones in this sample may be carry-over from other donors' samples.

The genes are TRBV30 and TRBJ2-5; TRBD1 is a possible D gene (6 bases). V was cut by 7 bases and J by 5 bases, with 14 bases left in between. CDR1 GTSNPN and CDR2 SVGIG come from the germline V gene (reference sequence). There are 12 residues in the CDR3. Here the CDR3 DNA reads TGTGCCTACTCTCAGGGGCTTGAGACCCAGTACTTC. Amino acid sequence: CAYSQGLETQYF. Drawing the rest from reference TRBV30 and TRBJ2-5, the complete variable domain is SQTIHQWPATLVQPVGSPLSLECTVEGTSNPNLYWYRQAAGRGLQLLFYSVGIGQISSEVPQNLSASRPQDRQFILSSKKLLLSDSGFYLCAYSQGLETQYFGPGTRLLVL.

The CDR3 protein is CASSQHTSGYEQYF. Here the CDR3 DNA reads TGTGCCAGCAGTCAACACACTAGCGGTTACGAGCAGTACTTC. V gene TRBV27 combines with J gene TRBJ2-7; TRBD2 aligns across 8 bases. Looked up from germline, CDR1 is MNHEY and CDR2 is SMNVEV (reference sequence). The length of the CDR3 is 14 residues. The V segment lost 5 bases and the J segment 4 bases; nucleotides outside the gene matches: 7.

The chain employs TRBV19 and TRBJ2-2; D not resolved. From germline, CDR1 is LNHDA and CDR2 SQIVND (reference sequence). This CDR3 comprises 14 residues. With 3 bases removed from V and 4 bases from J, the gap between germline ends came to 9 bases. The CDR3 loop reads CASSIHRSTGELFF. Written as DNA, the CDR3 is TGTGCCAGTAGTATTCACCGCAGCACCGGGGAGCTGTTTTTT.

The chain joins TRBV29-1 to TRBJ2-1; possible D gene TRBD2, 6 bases. Germline V CDR1 and CDR2: SQVTM, ANQGSEA. V was trimmed by 6 bases and J by 1 base, leaving 19 bases between them. The CDR3 extends over 16 amino acids. The CDR3 is CSVSNRLVESYNEQFF. CDR3 nucleotides: TGCAGCGTCTCCAACCGACTAGTAGAGTCCTACAATGAGCAGTTCTTC.

The V call is TRBV13, the J call TRBJ1-2; the match to TRBD1 covers 8 bases. The germline gives CDR1 PRHDT, CDR2 FYEKMQ (reference sequence). J lost 4 bases, V lost 4 bases, and 11 bases had no gene match. The CDR3 runs 16 residues. CDR3 DNA sequence: TGTGCCAGCAGCTCCCAAGGCAGGGGGCAGGGCTATGGCTACACCTTC. It codes for CASSSQGRGQGYGYTF.

A few counts support this clone. The chain links TRBV10-3 to TRBJ2-5, with TRBD2 identical over 10 bases. Trimming cost V 2 bases and J 10 bases; bases outside gene matches: 7. The CDR3 runs to 14 residues. CDR1 and CDR2 (germline): ENHRY, SYGVKD. The CDR3 DNA sequence: TGTGCCATCAGTGAGCCCCGAGCGGGGGGGAACCAGTACTTC. Amino acids: CAISEPRAGGNQYF.

The rearrangement uses TRBV7-3 and TRBJ2-1; 9 bases are shared with TRBD2. Germline loops: CDR1 SGHTA, CDR2 FQGTGA. The trim removed 6 bases at V and 7 bases at J, leaving 7 bases unmatched. CDR3 length: 14 amino acids. CDR3 coding DNA: TGTGCCAGCAGTTCCGGGACTAGCTTTAATGAGCAGTTCTTC. It translates to CASSSGTSFNEQFF.

The genes are TRBV28 and TRBJ2-5; 8 bases are shared with TRBD1. With 7 bases clipped from V and 4 bases from J, the junction kept 5 bases outside the gene matches. There are 13 residues in the CDR3. Looked up from germline, CDR1 is MDHEN and CDR2 is SYDVKM. Written as DNA, the CDR3 is TGTGCCAGCACCCCAGGGGGCAGAGAGACCCAGTACTTC. This sequence encodes CASTPGGRETQYF.

V and J are TRBV28 and TRBJ1-1; D might be TRBD1 (5 bases). The germline V and J ends were trimmed by 7 bases and 8 bases, with 14 bases remaining between them. The CDR3 is made up of 12 amino acids. Germline CDR1 is MDHEN and CDR2 is SYDVKM. CDR3 sequence (DNA): TGTGCCAGCATCCGGGACGGGAGAGAAGCTTTCTTT. The encoded protein is CASIRDGREAFF.

The rearrangement uses TRBV5-4 and TRBJ2-2; TRBD2 agrees at 9 bases. Looked up from germline, CDR1 is SGHNT and CDR2 is YYREEE (reference sequence). V was pared by 2 bases and J by 0 bases, with 2 bases of the junction left unmatched. The CDR3 totals 16 residues. CDR3 sequence reads: CASSFAGGTNTGELFF. CDR3 nucleotide sequence: TGTGCCAGCAGCTTTGCGGGGGGGACGAACACCGGGGAGCTGTTTTTT.

This clone was observed a few times. V is TRBV7-7 and J is TRBJ1-4, with TRBD1 matching over 12 bases. Trimming at V came to 3 bases and at J to 8 bases, leaving 4 bases not matched to a gene. This CDR3 is built from 15 residues. Germline lookup yields CDR1 SSHAT and CDR2 FNYEAQ (reference sequence). The CDR3 DNA sequence: TGTGCCAGCAGCTTGGGGACAGGGGGCGACGAAAAACTGTTTTTT. The encoded protein is CASSLGTGGDEKLFF.

This clone was counted once. The chain employs TRBV28 and TRBJ1-1, with 7 bases lining up with TRBD1. V trimming: 2 bases; J trimming: 0 bases; junction bases outside the gene matches: 9. CDR3 length: 17 residues. In germline, CDR1 is MDHEN, CDR2 SYDVKM. CDR3 DNA sequence: TGTGCCAGCAGTTTAGGGACAGCTTTCACTTTGAACACTGAAGCTTTCTTT. Its translation is CASSLGTAFTLNTEAFF.

The gene calls are TRBV9 and TRBJ2-1; the match to TRBD2 covers 15 bases. The V and J ends lost 4 bases and 2 bases, in that order; junction bases with no gene match: 7. The CDR3 length is 18 residues. The germline V gene has CDR1 SGDLS and CDR2 YYNGEE. The CDR3 DNA sequence: TGTGCCAGCAGCCCCCACGGACTAGCGGGAGGGCCCTACAATGAGCAGTTCTTC. Translating gives CASSPHGLAGGPYNEQFF.

This clone was seen only once. This chain's CDR3 is CASSPVGETQYF. The CDR3 nucleotides read TGTGCCAGCAGCCCCGTCGGGGAGACCCAGTACTTC. This chain links TRBV9 with TRBJ2-5; D is uncertain. The CDR3 covers 12 residues. The germline gives CDR1 SGDLS, CDR2 YYNGEE. V dropped 4 bases and J dropped 5 bases, with 9 bases sitting between them. The full variable domain, completed using reference TRBV9 and TRBJ2-5, is DSGVTQTPKHLITATGQRVTLRCSPRSGDLSVYWYQQSLDQGLQFLIQYYNGEERAKGNILERFSAQQFPDLHSELNLSSLELGDSALYFCASSPVGETQYFGPGTRLLVL.

The chain joins TRBV6-5 to TRBJ1-1; D is unclear. The CDR3 sequence is 13 residues long. Germline lookup yields CDR1 MNHEY and CDR2 SVGAGI. The V gene lost 6 bases and the J gene lost 1 base, with 9 bases spanning the gap. The chain's CDR3 is CASRSQANTEAFF. CDR3 coding DNA: TGTGCCAGCAGATCCCAGGCGAACACTGAAGCTTTCTTT.

This rearrangement joins TRBV25-1 to TRBJ2-3; no clear D gene. Looked up from germline, CDR1 is MGHDK and CDR2 is SYGVNS. V lost 6 bases and J 1 base, leaving 5 bases between the germline ends. This CDR3 comprises 12 residues. CDR3 DNA: TGTGCCAGCAGACGGGGCACAGATACGCAGTATTTT. Its translation is CASRRGTDTQYF.

The gene calls are TRBV7-9 and TRBJ2-2; 8 positions agree with TRBD2. Germline assignment: CDR1 SEHNR and CDR2 FQNEAQ (reference sequence). Losses at the gene ends were 4 bases for V and 6 bases for J; bases not matched to a gene: 7. The CDR3 is made up of 15 amino acids. The CDR3 DNA is TGTGCCAGCAGCTCCCCGAGAGCGGGGGCCGGGGAGCTGTTTTTT. It specifies CASSSPRAGAGELFF.

V usage is TRBV6-1 and J usage is TRBJ2-3; 10 nucleotides agree with TRBD2. Trimming at V came to 0 bases and at J to 0 bases, leaving 0 bases not matched to a gene. The germline V gene encodes CDR1 MNHNS and CDR2 SASEGT. The CDR3 runs to 16 residues. CDR3 in amino acids: CASSEATSGSTDTQYF. CDR3 nucleotide sequence: TGTGCCAGCAGTGAAGCGACTAGCGGGAGCACAGATACGCAGTATTTT.

The chain couples TRBV6-6 to TRBJ2-7, with 7 bases aligning to TRBD2. V lost 7 bases, J lost 2 bases, and 5 bases stayed unmatched. Germline V gene lookup returns CDR1 MNHNY and CDR2 SVGAGI (reference sequence). The CDR3 consists of 13 residues. The CDR3 DNA sequence: TGTGCCAGCACTCCGGGAGGACCCTACGAGCAGTACTTC. This sequence encodes CASTPGGPYEQYF.

This clone was seen only once. V and J are TRBV6-1 and TRBJ2-7; possibly TRBD2 for D (6 bases). With 6 bases removed from V and 7 bases from J, the gap between germline ends came to 19 bases. This CDR3 has 14 residues. Germline CDR1 is MNHNS and CDR2 is SASEGT. CDR3 sequence (DNA): TGTGCCAGCAGGTCCTCGGGACTCTCCGGGGAGCAGTACTTC. Protein sequence: CASRSSGLSGEQYF.